One TCR beta chain is described in this entry. The data stem from a study of cytomegalovirus exposure and HLA in healthy donors. The PCR ran on 60 Vbeta and 13 Jbeta primers. The assay was immunoSEQ multiplex PCR, and TCRdb's table has in-frame clones only and misses some. The sample yields fewer than 200,000 clones, roughly four fifths seen once. This CDR3 has 14 residues. V lost 4 bases to trimming and J lost 7 bases; unmatched junction nucleotides: 7. In germline, CDR1 is GTSNPN, CDR2 SVGIG (reference sequence). The TCR originated in a man aged 55 to 70 in good health and CMV-seronegative. The chain links TRBV30 to TRBJ2-1; 10 bases map to TRBD2. The sample comprised PBMCs. CDR3 nucleotide sequence: TGTGCCTGGACCGGGCTAGCGGGAGTGAATGAGCAGTTCTTC. Its protein product is CAWTGLAGVNEQFF.